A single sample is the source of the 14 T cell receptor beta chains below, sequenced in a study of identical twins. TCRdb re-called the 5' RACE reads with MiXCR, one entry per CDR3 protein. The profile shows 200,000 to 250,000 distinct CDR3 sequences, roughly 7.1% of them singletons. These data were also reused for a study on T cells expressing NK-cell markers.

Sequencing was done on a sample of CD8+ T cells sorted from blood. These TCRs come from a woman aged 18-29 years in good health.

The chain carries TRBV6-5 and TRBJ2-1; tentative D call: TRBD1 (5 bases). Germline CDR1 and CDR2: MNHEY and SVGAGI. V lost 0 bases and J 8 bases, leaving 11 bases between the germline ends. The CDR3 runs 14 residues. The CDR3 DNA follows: TGTGCCAGCAGTTACTCTTTCTGGGGCGATGAGCAGTTCTTC. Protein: CASSYSFWGDEQFF.

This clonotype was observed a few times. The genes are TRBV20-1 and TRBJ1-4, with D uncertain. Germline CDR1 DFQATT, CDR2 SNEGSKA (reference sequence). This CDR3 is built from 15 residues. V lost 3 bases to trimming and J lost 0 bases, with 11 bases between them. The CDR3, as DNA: TGCAGTGCTAGCTCCGGGATCCCAACTAATGAAAAACTGTTTTTT. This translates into CSASSGIPTNEKLFF.

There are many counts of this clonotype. In DNA form, the CDR3 reads TGTGCCAGCTCACCACCGACCGAGACTCGCTACAATGAGCAGTTCTTC. Encoded protein: CASSPPTETRYNEQFF. The chain uses TRBV18 and TRBJ2-1, with D unresolved. Germline loops: CDR1 KGHSH, CDR2 LQKENI. Deletions cut 0 bases from V and 3 bases from J, with 12 bases between. CDR3 length equals 16 residues.

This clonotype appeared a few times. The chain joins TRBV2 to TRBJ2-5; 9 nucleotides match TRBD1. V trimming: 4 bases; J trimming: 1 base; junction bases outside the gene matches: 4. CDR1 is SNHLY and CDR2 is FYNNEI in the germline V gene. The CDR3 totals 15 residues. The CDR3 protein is CASSGTGDRQETQYF. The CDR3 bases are TGTGCCAGCAGTGGGACAGGGGACCGCCAAGAGACCCAGTACTTC. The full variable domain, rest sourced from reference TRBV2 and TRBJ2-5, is EPEVTQTPSHQVTQMGQEVILRCVPISNHLYFYWYRQILGQKVEFLVSFYNNEISEKSEIFDDQFSVERPDGSNFTLKIRSTKLEDSAMYFCASSGTGDRQETQYFGPGTRLLVL.

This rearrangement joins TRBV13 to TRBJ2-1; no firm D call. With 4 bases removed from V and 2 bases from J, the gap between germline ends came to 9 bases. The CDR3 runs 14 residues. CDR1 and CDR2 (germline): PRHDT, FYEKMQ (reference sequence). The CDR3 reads CASSYGPPYNEQFF. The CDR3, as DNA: TGTGCCAGCAGCTACGGACCCCCCTACAATGAGCAGTTCTTC. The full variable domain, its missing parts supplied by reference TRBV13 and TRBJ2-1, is AAGVIQSPRHLIKEKRETATLKCYPIPRHDTVYWYQQGPGQDPQFLISFYEKMQSDKGSIPDRFSAQQFSDYHSELNMSSLELGDSALYFCASSYGPPYNEQFFGPGTRLTVL.

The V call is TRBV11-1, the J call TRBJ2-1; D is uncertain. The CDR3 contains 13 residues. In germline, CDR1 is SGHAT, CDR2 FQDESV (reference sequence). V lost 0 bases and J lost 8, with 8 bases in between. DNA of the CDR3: TGTGCCAGCAGCTTAGCGCTTGGGTATGAGCAGTTCTTC. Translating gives CASSLALGYEQFF.

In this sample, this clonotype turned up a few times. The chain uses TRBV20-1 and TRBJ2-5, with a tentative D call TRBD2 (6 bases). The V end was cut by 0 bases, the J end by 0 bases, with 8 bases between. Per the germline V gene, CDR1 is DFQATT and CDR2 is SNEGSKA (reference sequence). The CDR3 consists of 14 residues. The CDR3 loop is CSARDSGYQETQYF. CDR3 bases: TGCAGTGCTAGAGACAGCGGGTACCAAGAGACCCAGTACTTC.

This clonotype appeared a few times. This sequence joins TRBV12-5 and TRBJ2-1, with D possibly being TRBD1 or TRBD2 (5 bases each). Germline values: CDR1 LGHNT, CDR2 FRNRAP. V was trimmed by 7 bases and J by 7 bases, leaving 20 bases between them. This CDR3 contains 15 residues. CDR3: CASAVEVGTVNEQFF. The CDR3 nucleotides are TGTGCTAGTGCCGTTGAGGTGGGGACGGTAAATGAGCAGTTCTTC.

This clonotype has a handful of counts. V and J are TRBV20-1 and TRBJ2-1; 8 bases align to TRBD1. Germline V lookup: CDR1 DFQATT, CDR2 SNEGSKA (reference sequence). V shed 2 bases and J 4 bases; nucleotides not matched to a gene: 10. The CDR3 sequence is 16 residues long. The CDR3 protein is CSARSPTTGEYNEQFF. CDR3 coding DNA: TGCAGTGCTAGAAGCCCAACGACAGGGGAGTACAATGAGCAGTTCTTC.

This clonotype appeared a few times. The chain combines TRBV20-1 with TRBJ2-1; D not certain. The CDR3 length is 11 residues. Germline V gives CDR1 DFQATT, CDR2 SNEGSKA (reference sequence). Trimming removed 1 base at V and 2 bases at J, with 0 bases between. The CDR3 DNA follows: TGCAGTGCTAGAGCCTACAATGAGCAGTTCTTC. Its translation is CSARAYNEQFF.

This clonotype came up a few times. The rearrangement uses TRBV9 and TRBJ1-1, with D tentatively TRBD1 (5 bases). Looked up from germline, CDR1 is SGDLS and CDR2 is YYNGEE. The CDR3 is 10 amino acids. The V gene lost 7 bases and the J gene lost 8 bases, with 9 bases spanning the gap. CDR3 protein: CASGTVEAFF. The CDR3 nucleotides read TGTGCCAGCGGGACGGTCGAAGCTTTCTTT.

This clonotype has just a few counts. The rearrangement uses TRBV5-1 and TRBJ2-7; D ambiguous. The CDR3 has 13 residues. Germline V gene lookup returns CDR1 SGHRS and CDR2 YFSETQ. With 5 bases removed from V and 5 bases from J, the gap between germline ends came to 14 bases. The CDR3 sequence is CASSSPEVDEQYF. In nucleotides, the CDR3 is TGCGCCAGCAGTTCACCAGAGGTAGACGAGCAGTACTTC.

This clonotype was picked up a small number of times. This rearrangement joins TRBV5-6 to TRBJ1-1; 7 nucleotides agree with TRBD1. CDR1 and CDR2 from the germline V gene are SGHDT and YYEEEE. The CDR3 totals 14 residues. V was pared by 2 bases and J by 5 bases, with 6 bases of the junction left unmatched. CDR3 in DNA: TGTGCCAGCAGCTTCCCAACAGGGGATACTGAAGCTTTCTTT. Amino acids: CASSFPTGDTEAFF.

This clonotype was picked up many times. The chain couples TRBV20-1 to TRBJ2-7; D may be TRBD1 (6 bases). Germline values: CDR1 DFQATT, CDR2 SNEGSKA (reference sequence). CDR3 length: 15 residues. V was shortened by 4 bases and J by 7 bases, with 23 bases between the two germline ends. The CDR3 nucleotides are TGCAGTGCTAACGAGGGGGAAGCGAGGGCCATGGAGCAGTACTTC. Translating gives CSANEGEARAMEQYF.